These T cell receptor beta chains were read from a single sample in a study of blood T cell repertoires in COVID-19. Using immunoSEQ multiplex PCR, the repertoire was profiled, and TCRdb retains in-frame clones only, with some absent. The sample has 75,000 to 90,000 clones; 80% are singletons. Sequencing was performed on peripheral blood. All receptors come from a woman aged 40 to 50 with active or convalescent COVID-19. CDR3s include the opening cysteine and the closing phenylalanine or tryptophan. D genes are given only for firm matches. Expanded clones get a size class; other rows say once, few or many, or leave the size out.

V	J	D	size	DNA	CDR3
TRBV6-5	TRBJ1-6	-	once	TGTGCCAGCAGGGCAGGGGCCAATTCACCCCTCCACTTT	CASRAGANSPLHF
TRBV27	TRBJ2-2	TRBD2	-	TGTGCCAGCAGTGGTAGCGGGAGGGCCTCCACCGGGGAGCTGTTTTTT	CASSGSGRASTGELFF
TRBV7-9	TRBJ2-3	TRBD1	-	TGTGCCAGCAGCCTACAGGGGGCGCATACAGATACGCAGTATTTT	CASSLQGAHTDTQYF
TRBV18	TRBJ2-7	TRBD2	-	TGTGCCAGCTTACAGGTCCCGGGACTAGTTGGGGAGCAGTACTTC	CASLQVPGLVGEQYF
TRBV19	TRBJ1-6	-	-	TGTGCCAGTAGTATTCGGGTGTGGGTATTCAATTCACCCCTCCACTTT	CASSIRVWVFNSPLHF
TRBV4-2	TRBJ2-2	-	few	TGTGCCAGCAGCCAAGAGGGCGGGCGGCCAGCCGGGGAGCTGTTTTTT	CASSQEGGRPAGELFF
TRBV6-5	TRBJ2-1	-	-	TGTGCCAGCAGTTACTCGATCACAGGGACCAATGAGCAGTTCTTC	CASSYSITGTNEQFF
TRBV7-2	TRBJ2-1	-	-	TGTGCCAGCAGCACAGGGACCCTCTACAATGAGCAGTTCTTC	CASSTGTLYNEQFF
TRBV20-1	TRBJ2-7	-	-	TGCAGTGCGGGGGCGGCCTACGAGCAGTACTTC	CSAGAAYEQYF
TRBV7-9	TRBJ2-7	-	once	TGTGCCAGCAGCCCGGACAGTTACTCCTACGAGCAGTACTTC	CASSPDSYSYEQYF
TRBV6-6	TRBJ2-4	-	-	TGTGCCAGCACCCCTCCCGGGGCCAAAAACATTCAGTACTTC	CASTPPGAKNIQYF
TRBV7-2	TRBJ2-5	TRBD2	-	TGTGCCAGCAGCTTAGTCGGCCAGCGGGGCCAAGAGACCCAGTACTTC	CASSLVGQRGQETQYF
TRBV5-1	TRBJ1-6	-	-	TGCGCCAGCAGCTTGGCGGGGGGTTCACCCCTCCACTTT	CASSLAGGSPLHF
TRBV18	TRBJ2-2	-	-	TGTGCCAGCTCAACAAGACAGGAGAACACCGGGGAGCTGTTTTTT	CASSTRQENTGELFF
TRBV7-8	TRBJ2-7	-	-	TGTGCCAGCAGCACTCCAAGCCCGACCTACGAGCAGTACTTC	CASSTPSPTYEQYF
TRBV7-9	TRBJ2-7	TRBD1	once	TGTGCCAGCATTCAGGGACAGGGGGCGGGCGAGCAGTACTTC	CASIQGQGAGEQYF
TRBV18	TRBJ1-2	TRBD1	once	TGTGCCAGCTCACTTTCTACCGGGACAGGCGCCCCTTATGGCTACACCTTC	CASSLSTGTGAPYGYTF
TRBV6-1	TRBJ2-5	-	-	TGTGCCAGCAGTGAACCCGCGGGGTGGGGGGAGACCCAGTACTTC	CASSEPAGWGETQYF
TRBV18	TRBJ2-7	TRBD1	few	TGTGCCAGCTCACCACAGTGGACAGGGATTTCCTACGAGCAGTACTTC	CASSPQWTGISYEQYF
TRBV7-9	TRBJ2-5	-	-	TGTGCCAGCAGCTTAGGTCAGGGTAGCGGAGTACAAGAGACCCAGTACTTC	CASSLGQGSGVQETQYF
TRBV27	TRBJ2-7	TRBD2	-	TGTGCCAGCAGTTTAACAAATCCGGGACTAGCGGGAGGTCATAAATACGAGCAGTACTTC	CASSLTNPGLAGGHKYEQYF
TRBV28	TRBJ1-4	-	-	TGTGCCAGCAGGCCCCAGGATGGTCGGGGGAAACTGTTTTTT	CASRPQDGRGKLFF
TRBV30	TRBJ1-1	-	-	TGTGCCTGGAGTCGGAACACTGAAGCTTTCTTT	CAWSRNTEAFF
TRBV6-5	TRBJ2-7	-	-	TGTGCCAGCAATGGACAGTCCCCAGTGCAGTACTTC	CASNGQSPVQYF